The clone carrying this T cell receptor (beta chain) was detected once. Trimming cost V 5 bases and J 2 bases, with 19 bases left between them. CDR3 length: 18 residues. Germline V CDR1 and CDR2: SGHNT, YENEEA. These data originate in a study of control samples from healthy donors and cancer patients. Produced via immunoSEQ multiplex PCR; TCRdb's table is partial and in-frame only. Found here are 45,000 to 65,000 clones, about nine tenths of them singletons; the top ten hold just under 40%. Sequenced: PBMCs. The sequence came from a middle-aged man with head and neck cancer. The chain couples TRBV11-3 to TRBJ2-6, with TRBD2 as a possible D gene (6 bases). The CDR3 here is CASSDLRRGTPGANVLTF. Written as DNA, the CDR3 is TGTGCCAGCAGCGACCTAAGACGGGGGACTCCTGGGGCCAACGTCCTGACTTTC.